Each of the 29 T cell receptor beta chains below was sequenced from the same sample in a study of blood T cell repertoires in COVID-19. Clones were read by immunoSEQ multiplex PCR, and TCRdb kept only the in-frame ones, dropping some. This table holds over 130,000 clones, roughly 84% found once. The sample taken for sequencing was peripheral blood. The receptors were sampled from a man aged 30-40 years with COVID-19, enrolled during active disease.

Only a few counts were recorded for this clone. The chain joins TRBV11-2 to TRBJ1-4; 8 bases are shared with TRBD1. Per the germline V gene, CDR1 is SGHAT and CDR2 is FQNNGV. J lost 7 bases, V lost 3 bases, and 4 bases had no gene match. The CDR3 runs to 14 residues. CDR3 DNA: TGTGCCAGCAGCTTTGCCGGACAGGGTGAAAAACTGTTTTTT. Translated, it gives CASSFAGQGEKLFF.

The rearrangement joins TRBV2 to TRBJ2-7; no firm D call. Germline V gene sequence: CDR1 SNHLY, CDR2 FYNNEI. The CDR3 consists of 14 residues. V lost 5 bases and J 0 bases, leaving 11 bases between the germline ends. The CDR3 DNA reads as TGTGCCAGCAGTTACACCCGAAGCTCCTACGAGCAGTACTTC. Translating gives CASSYTRSSYEQYF.

DNA for the CDR3: TGCGCCAGCAGCCAATACGGCACAGGCGCCTGGGAGACCCAGTACTTC. It codes for CASSQYGTGAWETQYF. The V and J genes are TRBV4-1 and TRBJ2-5, with D perhaps TRBD1 (5 bases). Trimming stripped 2 bases from V and 5 bases from J, with 18 bases between. The CDR3 length is 16 residues. Germline V gives CDR1 MGHRA, CDR2 YSYEKL.

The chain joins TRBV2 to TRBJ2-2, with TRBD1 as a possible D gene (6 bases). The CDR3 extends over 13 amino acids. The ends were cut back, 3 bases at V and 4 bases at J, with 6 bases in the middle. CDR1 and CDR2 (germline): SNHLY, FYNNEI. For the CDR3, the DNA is TGTGCCAGCAGTGACAGGGGCACCGGGGAGCTGTTTTTT. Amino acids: CASSDRGTGELFF.

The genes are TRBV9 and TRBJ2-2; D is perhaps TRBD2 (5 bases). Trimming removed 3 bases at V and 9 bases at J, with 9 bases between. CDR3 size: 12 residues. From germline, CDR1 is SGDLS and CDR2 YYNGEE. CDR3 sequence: CASSEEERELFF. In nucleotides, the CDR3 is TGTGCCAGCAGCGAGGAGGAGCGGGAGCTGTTTTTT. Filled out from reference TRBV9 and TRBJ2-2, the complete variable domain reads DSGVTQTPKHLITATGQRVTLRCSPRSGDLSVYWYQQSLDQGLQFLIQYYNGEERAKGNILERFSAQQFPDLHSELNLSSLELGDSALYFCASSEEERELFFGEGSRLTVL.

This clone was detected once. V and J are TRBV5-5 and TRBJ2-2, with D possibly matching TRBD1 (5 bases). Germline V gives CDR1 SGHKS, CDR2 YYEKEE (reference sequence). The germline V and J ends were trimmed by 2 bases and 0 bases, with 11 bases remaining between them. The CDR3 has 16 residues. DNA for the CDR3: TGTGCCAGCAGCTTTCAGGGCACTACGAACACCGGGGAGCTGTTTTTT. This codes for CASSFQGTTNTGELFF.

CDR3 loop: CASSPRLVMNTEAFF. The CDR3 DNA sequence: TGCGCCAGCAGCCCCCGACTCGTAATGAACACTGAAGCTTTCTTT. This rearrangement joins TRBV4-1 to TRBJ1-1; no clear D. Germline V gene sequence: CDR1 MGHRA, CDR2 YSYEKL. This CDR3 is 15 amino acids long. V was pared by 4 bases and J by 0 bases, with 12 bases between.

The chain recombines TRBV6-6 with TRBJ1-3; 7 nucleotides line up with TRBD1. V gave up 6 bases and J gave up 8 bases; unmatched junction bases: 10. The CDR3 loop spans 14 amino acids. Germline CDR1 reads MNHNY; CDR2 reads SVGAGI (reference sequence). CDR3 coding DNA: TGTGCCAGCAGCCGCGACAGGGATGAACACACCATATATTTT. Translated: CASSRDRDEHTIYF.

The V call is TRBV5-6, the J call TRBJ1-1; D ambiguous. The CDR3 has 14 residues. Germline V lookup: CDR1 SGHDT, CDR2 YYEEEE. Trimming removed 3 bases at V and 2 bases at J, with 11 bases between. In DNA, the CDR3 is TGTGCCAGCAGCTCAGGTCTTGGTAACACTGAAGCTTTCTTT. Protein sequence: CASSSGLGNTEAFF.

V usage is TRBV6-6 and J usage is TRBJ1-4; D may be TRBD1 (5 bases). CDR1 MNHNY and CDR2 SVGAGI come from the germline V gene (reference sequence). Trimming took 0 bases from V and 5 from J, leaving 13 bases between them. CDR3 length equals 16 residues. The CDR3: CASSYSPGRENEKLFF. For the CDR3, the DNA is TGTGCCAGCAGTTACTCCCCGGGACGGGAGAATGAAAAACTGTTTTTT.

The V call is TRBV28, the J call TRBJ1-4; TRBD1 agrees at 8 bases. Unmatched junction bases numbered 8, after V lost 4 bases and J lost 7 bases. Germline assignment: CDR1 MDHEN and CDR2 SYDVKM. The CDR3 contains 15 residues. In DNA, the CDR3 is TGTGCCAGCAGTTCTCCAACAGGGGGTGGTGAAAAACTGTTTTTT. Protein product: CASSSPTGGGEKLFF.

CDR3 protein: CASSGTIYNEQFF. As DNA, the CDR3 is TGTGCCAGCAGCGGGACTATATACAATGAGCAGTTCTTC. The rearrangement joins TRBV28 to TRBJ2-1, with TRBD2 matching 7 bases. In germline, CDR1 is MDHEN, CDR2 SYDVKM. This CDR3 contains 13 residues. The J segment lost 4 bases and the V segment lost 6 bases, leaving 3 bases of the junction unmatched.

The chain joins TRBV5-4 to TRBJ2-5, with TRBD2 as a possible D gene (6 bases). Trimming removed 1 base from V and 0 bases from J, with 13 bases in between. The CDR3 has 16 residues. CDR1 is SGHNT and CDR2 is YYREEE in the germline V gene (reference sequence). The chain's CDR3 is CASSLNPSENQETQYF. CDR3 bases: TGTGCCAGCAGCTTGAATCCTAGCGAGAACCAAGAGACCCAGTACTTC.

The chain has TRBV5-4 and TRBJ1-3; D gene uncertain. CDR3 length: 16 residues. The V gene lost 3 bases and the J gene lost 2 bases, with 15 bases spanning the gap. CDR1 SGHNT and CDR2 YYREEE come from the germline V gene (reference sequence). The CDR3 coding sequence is TGTGCCAGCAGCTCCCCCCGGGGAGAGACTGGAAACACCATATATTTT. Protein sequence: CASSSPRGETGNTIYF.

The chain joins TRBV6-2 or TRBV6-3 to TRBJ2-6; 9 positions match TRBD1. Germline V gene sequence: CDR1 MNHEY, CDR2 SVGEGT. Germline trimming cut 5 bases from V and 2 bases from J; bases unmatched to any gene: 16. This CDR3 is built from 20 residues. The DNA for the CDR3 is TGTGCCAGCAGTACCTCGCCCGGGACAGGGTGGGGGACTGGGGCCAACGTCCTGACTTTC. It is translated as CASSTSPGTGWGTGANVLTF.

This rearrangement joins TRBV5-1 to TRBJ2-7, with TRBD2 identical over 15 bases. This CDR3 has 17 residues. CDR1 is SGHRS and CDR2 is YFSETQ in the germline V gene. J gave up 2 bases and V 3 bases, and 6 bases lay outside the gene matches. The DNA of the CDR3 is TGCGCCAGCAGCTACGGGACTAGCGGGAGGTTAACCTACGAGCAGTACTTC. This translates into CASSYGTSGRLTYEQYF.

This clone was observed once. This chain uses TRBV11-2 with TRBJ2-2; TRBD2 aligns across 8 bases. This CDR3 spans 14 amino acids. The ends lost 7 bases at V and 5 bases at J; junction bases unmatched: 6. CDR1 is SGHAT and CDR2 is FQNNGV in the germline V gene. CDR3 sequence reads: CASTRGGGTGELFF. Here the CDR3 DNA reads TGTGCCAGCACCCGGGGGGGAGGGACCGGGGAGCTGTTTTTT.

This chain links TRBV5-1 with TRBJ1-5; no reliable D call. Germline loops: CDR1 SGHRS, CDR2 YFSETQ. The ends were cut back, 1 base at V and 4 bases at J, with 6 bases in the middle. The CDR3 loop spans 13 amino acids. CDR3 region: CASSLTENQPQHF. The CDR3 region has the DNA TGCGCCAGCAGCTTGACAGAAAATCAGCCCCAGCATTTT.

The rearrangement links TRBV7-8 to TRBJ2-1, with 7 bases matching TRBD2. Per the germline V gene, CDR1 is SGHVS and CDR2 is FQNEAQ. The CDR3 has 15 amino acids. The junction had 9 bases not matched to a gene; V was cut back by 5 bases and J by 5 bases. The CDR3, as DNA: TGTGCCAGCAGCATAGGGGAGGGGTATCACAATGAGCAGTTCTTC. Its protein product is CASSIGEGYHNEQFF.

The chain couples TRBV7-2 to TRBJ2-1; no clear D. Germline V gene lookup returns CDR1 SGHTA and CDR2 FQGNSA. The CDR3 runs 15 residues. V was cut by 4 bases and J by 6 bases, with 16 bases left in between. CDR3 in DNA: TGTGCCAGCAGCTCCCTGGGTCGGCGAGGCAATGAGCAGTTCTTC. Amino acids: CASSSLGRRGNEQFF.

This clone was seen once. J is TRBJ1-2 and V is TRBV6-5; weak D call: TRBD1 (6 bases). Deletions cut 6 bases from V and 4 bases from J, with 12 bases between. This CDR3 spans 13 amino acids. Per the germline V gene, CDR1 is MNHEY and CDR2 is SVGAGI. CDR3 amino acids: CASSRGRTYGYTF. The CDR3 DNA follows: TGTGCCAGCAGCAGGGGCAGAACCTATGGCTACACCTTC.

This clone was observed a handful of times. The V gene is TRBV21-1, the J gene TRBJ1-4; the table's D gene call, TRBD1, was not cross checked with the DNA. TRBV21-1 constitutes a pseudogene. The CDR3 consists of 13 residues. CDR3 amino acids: CASNMDRVEKLFF. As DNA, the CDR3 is TGTGCCAGCAATATGGACAGGGTTGAAAAACTGTTTTTT.

CDR3 bases: TGTGCCAGCAGTTTAGGCTCAGGGGCGTTTAATCAGCCCCAGCATTTT. Residues: CASSLGSGAFNQPQHF. The chain is built from TRBV28 and TRBJ1-5, with D tentatively TRBD1 (6 bases). CDR3 length equals 16 residues. Trimming left V 2 bases short and J 4 bases short, with 15 bases between. Germline CDR1 is MDHEN and CDR2 is SYDVKM.

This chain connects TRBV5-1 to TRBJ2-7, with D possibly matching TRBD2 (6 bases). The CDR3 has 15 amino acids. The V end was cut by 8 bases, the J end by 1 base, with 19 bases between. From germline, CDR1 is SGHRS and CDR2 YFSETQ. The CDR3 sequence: CASSMGDWKSYEQYF. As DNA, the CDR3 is TGCGCCAGTAGCATGGGGGACTGGAAATCCTACGAGCAGTACTTC.

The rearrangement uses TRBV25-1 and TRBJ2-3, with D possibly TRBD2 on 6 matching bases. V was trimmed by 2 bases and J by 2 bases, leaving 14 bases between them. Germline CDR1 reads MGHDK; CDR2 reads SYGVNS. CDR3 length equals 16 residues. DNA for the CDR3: TGTGCCAGCAGTGAAAACCCTAGCGCCCTCACAGATACGCAGTATTTT. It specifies CASSENPSALTDTQYF.

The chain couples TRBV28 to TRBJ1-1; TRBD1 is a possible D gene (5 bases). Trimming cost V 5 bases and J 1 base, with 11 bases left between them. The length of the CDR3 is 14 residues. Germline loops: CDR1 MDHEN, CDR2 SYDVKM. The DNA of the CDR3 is TGTGCCAGCAGTGACCGTCAGGGGAACACTGAAGCTTTCTTT. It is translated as CASSDRQGNTEAFF.

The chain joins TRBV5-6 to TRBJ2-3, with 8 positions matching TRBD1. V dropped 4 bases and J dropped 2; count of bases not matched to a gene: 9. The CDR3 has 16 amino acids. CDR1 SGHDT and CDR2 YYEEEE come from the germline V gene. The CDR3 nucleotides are TGTGCCAGCAGCGAACTCGGACAGGGCCCCACAGATACGCAGTATTTT. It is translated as CASSELGQGPTDTQYF. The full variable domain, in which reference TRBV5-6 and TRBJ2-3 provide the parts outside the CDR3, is DAGVTQSPTHLIKTRGQQVTLRCSPKSGHDTVSWYQQALGQGPQFIFQYYEEEERQRGNFPDRFSGHQFPNYSSELNVNALLLGDSALYLCASSELGQGPTDTQYFGPGTRLTVL.

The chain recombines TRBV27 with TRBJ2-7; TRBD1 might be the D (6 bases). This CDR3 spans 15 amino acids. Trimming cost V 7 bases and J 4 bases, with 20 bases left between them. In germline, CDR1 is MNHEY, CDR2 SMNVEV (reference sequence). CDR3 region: CASKLGASPRYEQYF. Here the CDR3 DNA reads TGTGCCAGCAAGTTGGGGGCCTCACCCCGATACGAGCAGTACTTC.

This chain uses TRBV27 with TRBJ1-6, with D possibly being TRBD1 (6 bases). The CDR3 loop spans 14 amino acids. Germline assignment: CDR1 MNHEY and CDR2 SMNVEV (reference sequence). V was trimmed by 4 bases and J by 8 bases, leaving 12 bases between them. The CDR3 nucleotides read TGTGCCAGCAGTTCGACAGGTTATGATTCACCCCTCCACTTT. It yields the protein CASSSTGYDSPLHF.